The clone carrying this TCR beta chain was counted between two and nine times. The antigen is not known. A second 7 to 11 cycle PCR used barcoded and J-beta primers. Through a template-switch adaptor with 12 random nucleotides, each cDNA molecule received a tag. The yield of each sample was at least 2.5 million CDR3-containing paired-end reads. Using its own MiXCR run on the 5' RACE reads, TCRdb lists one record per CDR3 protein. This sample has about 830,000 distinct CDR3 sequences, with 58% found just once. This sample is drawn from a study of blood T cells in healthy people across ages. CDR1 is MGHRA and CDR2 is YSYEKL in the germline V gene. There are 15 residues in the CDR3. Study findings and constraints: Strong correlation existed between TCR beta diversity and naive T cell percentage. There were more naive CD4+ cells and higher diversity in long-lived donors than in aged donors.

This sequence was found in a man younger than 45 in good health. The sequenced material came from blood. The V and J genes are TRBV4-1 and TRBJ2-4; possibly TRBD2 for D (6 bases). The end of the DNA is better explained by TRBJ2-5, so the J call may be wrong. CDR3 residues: CASSRTMGLSETQYF. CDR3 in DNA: TGCGCCAGCAGCCGGACCATGGGACTTAGCGAGACCCAGTACTTC.